These 27 T cell receptor beta chains were all obtained from the same sample, sequenced in a study of blood T cell repertoires in COVID-19. Assay: immunoSEQ multiplex PCR; the TCRdb copy retains only in-frame clones and omits some. The table has about 440,000 clones, 70% to 90% seen once. The sample taken for sequencing was peripheral blood. The receptors shown here come from a woman between 45 and 60 years old with COVID-19, enrolled during active disease.

In its sample, this clone was seen once. V gene TRBV11-2 combines with J gene TRBJ2-5; the D gene is possibly TRBD2 (7 bases). The germline V gene encodes CDR1 SGHAT and CDR2 FQNNGV. The V gene lost 0 bases and the J gene lost 5 bases, with 16 bases spanning the gap. The CDR3 consists of 16 residues. The chain's CDR3 is CASSLDGGAAGETQYF. CDR3 DNA: TGTGCCAGCAGCTTAGATGGGGGGGCCGCCGGGGAGACCCAGTACTTC.

The genes are TRBV6-5 and TRBJ1-1; TRBD1 matches at 9 bases. This CDR3 is built from 14 residues. The V gene's germline CDR1 is MNHEY and CDR2 SVGAGI. V lost 4 bases, J lost 9 bases, and 9 bases stayed unmatched. CDR3 sequence: CASSFSGTGIQAFF. CDR3 DNA: TGTGCCAGCAGTTTTTCAGGGACAGGGATTCAAGCTTTCTTT.

This chain connects TRBV19 to TRBJ1-1, with 8 bases that match TRBD1. This CDR3 is 13 amino acids long. After removal of 3 bases from V and 6 bases from J, the junction contained 3 bases not matched to a gene. Germline CDR1 is LNHDA and CDR2 is SQIVND (reference sequence). CDR3 in amino acids: CASSIQGAAEAFF. Here the CDR3 DNA reads TGTGCCAGTAGTATTCAGGGGGCGGCTGAAGCTTTCTTT. Full variable domain (rest looked up from reference TRBV19 and TRBJ1-1): DGGITQSPKYLFRKEGQNVTLSCEQNLNHDAMYWYRQDPGQGLRLIYYSQIVNDFQKGDIAEGYSVSREKKESFPLTVTSAQKNPTAFYLCASSIQGAAEAFFGQGTRLTVV.

The CDR3 DNA is TGTGCCAGCAGTGAGGGCCAGTCCCCAAATCAGCCCCAGCATTTT. Translation gives CASSEGQSPNQPQHF. The chain couples TRBV2 to TRBJ1-5; D call uncertain. Germline CDR1 is SNHLY and CDR2 is FYNNEI. Deletions cut 3 bases from V and 4 bases from J, with 13 bases between. The CDR3 sequence is 15 residues long.

This clone was detected only once. The J gene is TRBJ2-1, the V gene TRBV27; D call uncertain. Germline V gene lookup returns CDR1 MNHEY and CDR2 SMNVEV (reference sequence). The CDR3 runs to 15 residues. V was pared by 0 bases and J by 0 bases, with 6 bases between. CDR3 bases: TGTGCCAGCAGTTTATCTCATCCCTCCTACAATGAGCAGTTCTTC. It codes for CASSLSHPSYNEQFF.

This clone was seen more than once but under ten times. The chain links TRBV11-2 to TRBJ1-1; D remains ambiguous. V lost 3 bases and J lost 1, with 15 bases in between. CDR3 length: 16 amino acids. Germline V gene sequence: CDR1 SGHAT, CDR2 FQNNGV. The CDR3 sequence is CASSFGEWATNTEAFF. DNA for the CDR3: TGTGCCAGCAGCTTCGGGGAGTGGGCTACGAACACTGAAGCTTTCTTT.

The chain is built from TRBV19 and TRBJ2-3, with 9 bases lining up with TRBD1. This CDR3 region has 14 residues. Germline values: CDR1 LNHDA, CDR2 SQIVND (reference sequence). Losses at the gene ends were 3 bases for V and 7 bases for J; bases not matched to a gene: 5. In DNA form, the CDR3 reads TGTGCCAGTAGTATGGGACAGGGTTTGAATACGCAGTATTTT. The encoded protein is CASSMGQGLNTQYF. Complete variable domain (other parts from reference TRBV19 and TRBJ2-3): DGGITQSPKYLFRKEGQNVTLSCEQNLNHDAMYWYRQDPGQGLRLIYYSQIVNDFQKGDIAEGYSVSREKKESFPLTVTSAQKNPTAFYLCASSMGQGLNTQYFGPGTRLTVL.

The V call is TRBV10-3, the J call TRBJ1-1; 9 bases are shared with TRBD1. Germline loops: CDR1 ENHRY, CDR2 SYGVKD. V lost 6 bases, J lost 1 base, and 6 bases stayed unmatched. The CDR3 has 15 amino acids. DNA for the CDR3: TGTGCCATCAGGCCGGGACAGGGAGGGAACACTGAAGCTTTCTTT. Amino acids: CAIRPGQGGNTEAFF.

The chain links TRBV5-1 to TRBJ1-4, with D tentatively TRBD1 (5 bases). Trimming took 3 bases from V and 7 from J, leaving 13 bases between them. Germline V gives CDR1 SGHRS, CDR2 YFSETQ. The CDR3 has 14 residues. CDR3 nucleotide sequence: TGCGCCAGCAGCTCCTCCCGGGGGACTGAAAAACTGTTTTTT. As protein: CASSSSRGTEKLFF.

The chain has TRBV11-2 and TRBJ2-7; 7 bases agree with TRBD1. The CDR3 spans 15 residues. Germline CDR1 reads SGHAT; CDR2 reads FQNNGV. The trim removed 3 bases at V and 2 bases at J, leaving 7 bases unmatched. The chain's CDR3 is CASSFSQGPTYEQYF. As DNA, the CDR3 is TGTGCCAGCAGCTTTTCACAGGGGCCAACCTACGAGCAGTACTTC.

The chain couples TRBV2 to TRBJ1-2, with D tentatively TRBD1 (5 bases). Deletions cut 6 bases from V and 7 bases from J, with 15 bases between. Germline CDR1 SNHLY, CDR2 FYNNEI. This CDR3 region has 13 residues. The DNA of the CDR3 is TGTGCCAGCAGAACCGACAGCGGGGGTGGCTACACCTTC. Amino acids: CASRTDSGGGYTF.

The chain recombines TRBV5-4 with TRBJ1-2; 8 bases match TRBD1. Trimming cost V 3 bases and J 6 bases; bases outside gene matches: 10. CDR1 is SGHNT and CDR2 is YYREEE in the germline V gene (reference sequence). There are 15 residues in the CDR3. In nucleotides, the CDR3 is TGTGCCAGCAGCTATGGACAGGGATCGTGGAATGGCTACACCTTC. Amino acid sequence: CASSYGQGSWNGYTF.

On this clone itself: A read error may produce the germline difference seen at one junction end. This chain joins TRBV2 and TRBJ2-7; D gene uncertain. The CDR3 runs 11 residues. CDR1 and CDR2 from the germline V gene are SNHLY and FYNNEI. CDR3 sequence reads: CASSESVLPHF. The CDR3 nucleotides are TGTGCCAGCAGTGAATCCGTTCTTCCTCACTTC.

This rearrangement joins TRBV6-6 to TRBJ1-2, with 7 bases matching TRBD1. The CDR3 contains 13 residues. Germline V CDR1 and CDR2: MNHNY, SVGAGI (reference sequence). Unmatched junction bases numbered 4, after V lost 7 bases and J lost 2 bases. As DNA, the CDR3 is TGTGCCAGCATGGGGACAGCGAACTATGGCTACACCTTC. It codes for CASMGTANYGYTF.

V is TRBV27 and J is TRBJ2-7; 7 bases match TRBD2. There are 17 residues in the CDR3. Germline values: CDR1 MNHEY, CDR2 SMNVEV (reference sequence). The V gene end was trimmed by 6 bases and the J gene end by 0 bases; junction bases not matched to a gene: 14. This chain's CDR3 is CASRTPRRAGSSYEQYF. In nucleotides, the CDR3 is TGTGCCAGCAGAACACCCCGACGAGCGGGGAGCTCCTACGAGCAGTACTTC.

In its sample, this clone was seen a few times. V usage is TRBV5-6 and J usage is TRBJ2-7; 9 bases agree with TRBD1. V gave up 3 bases and J gave up 2 bases; unmatched junction bases: 12. CDR1 and CDR2 (germline): SGHDT, YYEEEE. The CDR3 runs 17 residues. Here the CDR3 DNA reads TGTGCCAGCAGCTCAGTTAGGACAGGGGACTCTGCCTACGAGCAGTACTTC. Residues: CASSSVRTGDSAYEQYF. Full variable domain (outside the CDR3, taken from reference TRBV5-6 and TRBJ2-7): DAGVTQSPTHLIKTRGQQVTLRCSPKSGHDTVSWYQQALGQGPQFIFQYYEEEERQRGNFPDRFSGHQFPNYSSELNVNALLLGDSALYLCASSSVRTGDSAYEQYFGPGTRLTVT.

The chain uses TRBV6-5 and TRBJ2-7; D possibly corresponds to TRBD1 (6 bases). This CDR3 is 16 amino acids long. Germline lookup yields CDR1 MNHEY and CDR2 SVGAGI. The ends were cut back, 4 bases at V and 4 bases at J, with 20 bases in the middle. In nucleotides, the CDR3 is TGTGCCAGCAGTTCTGGGACACCCCGAATTACATACGAGCAGTACTTC. Its protein product is CASSSGTPRITYEQYF.

V usage is TRBV30 and J usage is TRBJ2-7; D not resolved. V lost 2 bases to trimming and J lost 5 bases, with 13 bases between them. This CDR3 region has 13 residues. Germline lookup yields CDR1 GTSNPN and CDR2 SVGIG (reference sequence). The CDR3 reads CAWSPEFQDEQYF. CDR3 nucleotides: TGTGCCTGGAGTCCTGAGTTTCAGGACGAGCAGTACTTC.

This clone was recorded once. The V and J genes are TRBV7-3 and TRBJ2-1, with 12 bases fitting TRBD2. The CDR3 has 15 residues. Germline CDR1 reads SGHTA; CDR2 reads FQGTGA. J was trimmed by 4 bases and V by 5 bases; bases with no gene match: 3. The CDR3 loop is CASSLGTSGYNEQFF. The CDR3 DNA reads TGTGCCAGCAGCCTCGGGACTAGCGGGTACAATGAGCAGTTCTTC.

CDR3 region: CASSHPGQGASDTQYF. The CDR3 DNA reads TGCGCCAGCAGCCACCCGGGACAGGGGGCGTCAGATACGCAGTATTTT. The chain joins TRBV4-1 to TRBJ2-3, with 12 positions matching TRBD1. The length of the CDR3 is 16 residues. V lost 3 bases, J lost 4 bases, and 5 bases stayed unmatched. Germline V lookup: CDR1 MGHRA, CDR2 YSYEKL.

J is TRBJ1-2 and V is TRBV30; 9 bases match TRBD1. The CDR3 consists of 13 residues. Germline CDR1 is GTSNPN and CDR2 is SVGIG (reference sequence). The V segment lost 5 bases and the J segment 8 bases; nucleotides outside the gene matches: 9. CDR3 sequence reads: CAWEGGTGKGYTF. In nucleotides, the CDR3 is TGTGCCTGGGAGGGGGGGACAGGGAAGGGCTACACCTTC.

This chain joins TRBV10-3 and TRBJ1-2; D call uncertain. The CDR3 is 14 residues long. V shed 0 bases and J shed 8 bases, with 13 bases lying between them. Germline V lookup: CDR1 ENHRY, CDR2 SYGVKD. The CDR3: CAISESTAREGYTF. As DNA, the CDR3 is TGTGCCATCAGTGAGTCCACGGCGAGGGAAGGCTACACCTTC.

CDR3 sequence (DNA): TGCGCCAGCAGCTTGGGCCGGGACAGGGGGCGGAACACTGAAGCTTTCTTT. Protein: CASSLGRDRGRNTEAFF. The chain links TRBV5-1 to TRBJ1-1; 12 nucleotides line up with TRBD1. V shed 0 bases and J 1 base; nucleotides not matched to a gene: 4. Germline V gene sequence: CDR1 SGHRS, CDR2 YFSETQ. The CDR3 length is 17 residues. Supplemented by reference TRBV5-1 and TRBJ1-1, the full variable domain reads KAGVTQTPRYLIKTRGQQVTLSCSPISGHRSVSWYQQTPGQGLQFLFEYFSETQRNKGNFPGRFSGRQFSNSRSEMNVSTLELGDSALYLCASSLGRDRGRNTEAFFGQGTRLTVV.

V gene TRBV18 combines with J gene TRBJ1-6; no clear D. The CDR3 totals 16 residues. The germline CDR1 and CDR2 sequences are KGHSH and LQKENI. V gave up 1 base and J gave up 6 bases, with 13 bases separating them. CDR3 in DNA: TGTGCCAGCTCACCACAGCAGGCCCAGAGTAATTCACCCCTCCACTTT. It translates to CASSPQQAQSNSPLHF.

The rearrangement joins TRBV30 to TRBJ1-1; 9 nucleotides agree with TRBD1. Unmatched junction bases numbered 3, after V lost 7 bases and J lost 3 bases. Germline-derived CDR1 and CDR2 are GTSNPN and SVGIG (reference sequence). The CDR3 loop spans 12 amino acids. The CDR3 region has the DNA TGTGCCTCAGGGGACAGGGACACTGAAGCTTTCTTT. Amino acid sequence: CASGDRDTEAFF.

This clone was seen just once. The genes are TRBV7-8 and TRBJ2-7; 13 nucleotides line up with TRBD2. The V segment lost 1 base and the J segment 3 bases; nucleotides outside the gene matches: 0. The length of the CDR3 is 15 residues. Germline lookup yields CDR1 SGHVS and CDR2 FQNEAQ. The CDR3 spells CASSLGLAGGYEQYF. CDR3 DNA sequence: TGTGCCAGCAGCTTAGGACTAGCGGGGGGCTACGAGCAGTACTTC.

This clone occurred a few times. V usage is TRBV27 and J usage is TRBJ1-1; 7 bases align to TRBD1. This CDR3 has 13 residues. Trimming cost V 4 bases and J 1 base; bases outside gene matches: 0. CDR1 is MNHEY and CDR2 is SMNVEV in the germline V gene (reference sequence). The CDR3 DNA reads as TGTGCCAGCAGTTGGACAGGGAACACTGAAGCTTTCTTT. This codes for CASSWTGNTEAFF.